What follows are 9 T cell receptor beta chains derived from one specimen sequenced in a study of blood T cell repertoires in COVID-19 (dated by TCRdb to 2020 to 2021). To prepare the library, the immunoSEQ multiplex PCR assay was applied. In TCRdb, the immuneACCESS table is reduced to in-frame sequences with V and J assigned. These tables do not hold every clone; where another copy was compared, an unresolved V gene accounts for under half, and the others remain unexplained. Recorded for this sample are roughly 100,000 clones; 91% of them occurred a single time. The ten largest clones take up 6% of the sample. The sequencing input was peripheral blood. Receptor source: a human donor in a cohort sampled during active COVID-19.

The count of this clone is one. The V call is TRBV5-4, the J call TRBJ2-3; 12 bases are shared with TRBD2. The germline V gene has CDR1 SGHNT and CDR2 YYREEE (reference sequence). The V gene end was trimmed by 4 bases and the J gene end by 2 bases; junction bases not matched to a gene: 5. CDR3 size: 16 residues. This CDR3 reads CASSDRLAGATDTQYF. The DNA for the CDR3 is TGTGCCAGCAGCGACCGACTAGCGGGAGCCACAGATACGCAGTATTTT.

The chain recombines TRBV6-5 with TRBJ2-5; 10 bases line up with TRBD2. V shed 7 bases and J 5 bases; nucleotides not matched to a gene: 10. In germline, CDR1 is MNHEY, CDR2 SVGAGI. The CDR3 extends over 15 amino acids. The CDR3 DNA reads TGTGCCAGCACCCTTCTAGCGGGAGCTTTGGAGACCCAGTACTTC. Translated: CASTLLAGALETQYF.

This clone was recorded a few times. The V and J genes are TRBV6-1 and TRBJ2-7; no definite D call. Germline CDR1 is MNHNS and CDR2 is SASEGT. Trimming left V 0 bases short and J 5 bases short, with 14 bases between. The CDR3 has 15 residues. The CDR3 DNA reads as TGTGCCAGCAGTGAAGCGCCCGAGCCCCCTAACGAGCAGTACTTC. Translating gives CASSEAPEPPNEQYF.

The J gene is TRBJ2-1, the V gene TRBV6-6, with D tentatively TRBD2 (6 bases). Germline V lookup: CDR1 MNHNY, CDR2 SVGAGI (reference sequence). V was pared by 6 bases and J by 6 bases, with 18 bases between. This CDR3 spans 15 amino acids. CDR3 sequence: CASRERESARNEQFF. CDR3 coding DNA: TGTGCCAGCAGGGAACGGGAGAGCGCCCGCAATGAGCAGTTCTTC.

This chain joins TRBV27 and TRBJ2-7; 10 bases are shared with TRBD2. V was clipped by 3 bases and J by 3 bases; unmatched bases: 5. From germline, CDR1 is MNHEY and CDR2 SMNVEV (reference sequence). This CDR3 is 15 amino acids long. The CDR3 sequence is CASSLSSGGLYEQYF. As DNA, the CDR3 is TGTGCCAGCAGTTTGTCTAGCGGGGGTCTCTACGAGCAGTACTTC.

The V call is TRBV4-3, the J call TRBJ2-2; possible D gene TRBD2, 5 bases. V was clipped by 4 bases and J by 5 bases, with 14 bases between them. CDR1 and CDR2 (germline): LGHNA, YSLEER. This CDR3 has 15 amino acids. The CDR3 DNA follows: TGCGCCAGCAGCCGGGAGAACCGGCTGACCGGGGAGCTGTTTTTT. Translated, it gives CASSRENRLTGELFF.

The gene calls are TRBV6-5 and TRBJ2-7, with 9 bases identical to TRBD1. Germline trimming cut 6 bases from V and 4 bases from J; bases unmatched to any gene: 10. CDR1 and CDR2 (germline): MNHEY, SVGAGI. CDR3 length: 15 amino acids. CDR3 sequence reads: CASSVEGTGRYEQYF. Here the CDR3 DNA reads TGTGCCAGCAGCGTCGAGGGGACAGGGAGGTACGAGCAGTACTTC.

The sample holds a few counts of this clone. This chain's CDR3 is CASRAGYLNYEQYF. The CDR3 bases are TGTGCCAGCAGAGCAGGGTATTTAAACTACGAGCAGTACTTC. This chain connects TRBV7-2 to TRBJ2-7, with a possible D match to TRBD1 (5 bases). The V and J ends lost 6 bases and 3 bases respectively, with 15 bases between them. Germline CDR1 and CDR2: SGHTA and FQGNSA. The CDR3 sequence is 14 residues long.

The chain combines TRBV9 with TRBJ1-6; a possible D gene is TRBD1 (6 bases). This CDR3 is 14 amino acids long. The V gene lost 2 bases and the J gene lost 10 bases, with 13 bases spanning the gap. The germline V gene has CDR1 SGDLS and CDR2 YYNGEE. The CDR3 DNA follows: TGTGCCAGCAGCGTCGCACAGGGAGTGTCACCCCTCCACTTT. It encodes CASSVAQGVSPLHF.